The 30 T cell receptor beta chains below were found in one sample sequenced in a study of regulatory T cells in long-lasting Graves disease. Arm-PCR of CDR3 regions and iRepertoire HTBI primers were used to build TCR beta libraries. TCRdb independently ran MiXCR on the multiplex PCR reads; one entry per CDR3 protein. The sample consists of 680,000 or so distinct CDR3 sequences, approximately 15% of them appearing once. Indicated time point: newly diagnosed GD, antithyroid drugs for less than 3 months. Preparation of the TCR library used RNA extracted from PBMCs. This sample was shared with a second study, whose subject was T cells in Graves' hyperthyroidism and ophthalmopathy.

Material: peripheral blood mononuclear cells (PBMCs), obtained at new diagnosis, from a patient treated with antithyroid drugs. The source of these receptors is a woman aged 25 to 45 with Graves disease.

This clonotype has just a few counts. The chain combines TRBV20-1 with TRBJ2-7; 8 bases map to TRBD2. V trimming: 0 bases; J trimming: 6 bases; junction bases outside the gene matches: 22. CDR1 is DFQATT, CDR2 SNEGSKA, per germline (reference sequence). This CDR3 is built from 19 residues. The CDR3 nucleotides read TGCAGTGCTAGAGATTTATTCCCAGTCGCGGGGGGAGTCCTGGGCGAGCAGTACTTC. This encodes CSARDLFPVAGGVLGEQYF.

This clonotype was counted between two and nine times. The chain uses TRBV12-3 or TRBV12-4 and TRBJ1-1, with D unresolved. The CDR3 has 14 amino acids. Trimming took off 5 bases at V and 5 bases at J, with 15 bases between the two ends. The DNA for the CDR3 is TGTGCCAGCAGTCTGGGGAGGTTGGCGACTGAAGCTTTCTTT. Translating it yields CASSLGRLATEAFF.

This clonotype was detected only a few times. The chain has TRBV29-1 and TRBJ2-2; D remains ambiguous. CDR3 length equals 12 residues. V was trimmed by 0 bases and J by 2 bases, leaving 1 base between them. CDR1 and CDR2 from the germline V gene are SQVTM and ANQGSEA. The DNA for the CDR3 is TGCAGCGTTGAAGATAACACCGGGGAGCTGTTTTTT. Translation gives CSVEDNTGELFF.

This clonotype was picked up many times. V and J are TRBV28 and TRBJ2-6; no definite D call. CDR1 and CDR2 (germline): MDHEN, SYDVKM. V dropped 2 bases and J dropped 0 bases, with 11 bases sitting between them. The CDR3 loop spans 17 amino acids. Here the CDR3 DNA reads TGTGCCAGCAGTTTAGAAATTAGGAGCTCTGGGGCCAACGTCCTGACTTTC. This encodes CASSLEIRSSGANVLTF.

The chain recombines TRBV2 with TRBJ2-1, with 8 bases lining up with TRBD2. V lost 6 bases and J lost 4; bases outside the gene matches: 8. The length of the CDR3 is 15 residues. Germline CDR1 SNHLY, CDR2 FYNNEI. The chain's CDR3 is CASSVGTSDYNEQFF. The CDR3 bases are TGTGCCAGCAGCGTCGGGACTAGTGATTACAATGAGCAGTTCTTC.

The CDR3 region has the DNA TGTGCCAGCAGACCTCTAGGCGGAAGCTCCTACGAGCAGTACTTC. Protein sequence: CASRPLGGSSYEQYF. The chain employs TRBV28 and TRBJ2-7, with D unresolved. The CDR3 consists of 15 residues. The germline gives CDR1 MDHEN, CDR2 SYDVKM. V was trimmed by 6 bases and J by 0 bases, leaving 15 bases between them. The variable domain in full, with the rest retrieved from reference TRBV28 and TRBJ2-7, is DVKVTQSSRYLVKRTGEKVFLECVQDMDHENMFWYRQDPGLGLRLIYFSYDVKMKEKGDIPEGYSVSREKKERFSLILESASTNQTSMYLCASRPLGGSSYEQYFGPGTRLTVT.

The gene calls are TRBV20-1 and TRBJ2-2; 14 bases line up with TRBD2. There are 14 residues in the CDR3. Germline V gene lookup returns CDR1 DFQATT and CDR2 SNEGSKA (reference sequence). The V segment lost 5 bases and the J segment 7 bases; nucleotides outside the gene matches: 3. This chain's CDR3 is CSAGTSGSVGELFF. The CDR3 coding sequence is TGCAGTGCTGGGACTAGCGGGAGCGTCGGGGAGCTGTTTTTT.

The CDR3: CASSQSRVSYEQYF. The DNA of the CDR3 is TGTGCCAGCAGCCAATCGAGGGTTTCCTACGAGCAGTACTTC. V usage is TRBV3-1 and J usage is TRBJ2-7, with D perhaps TRBD2 (5 bases). The CDR3 spans 14 residues. Between the trimmed V and J ends, which lost 2 bases and 1 base, there was a span of 9 bases. Per the germline V gene, CDR1 is LGHDT and CDR2 is YNNKEL (reference sequence).

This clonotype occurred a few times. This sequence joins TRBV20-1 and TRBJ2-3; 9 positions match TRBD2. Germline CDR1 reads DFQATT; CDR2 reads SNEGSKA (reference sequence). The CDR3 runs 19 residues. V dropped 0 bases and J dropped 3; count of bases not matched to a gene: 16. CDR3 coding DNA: TGCAGTGCTAGAGATCTGGGGTTGGCGGGAGGGCTTAGGACAGATACGCAGTATTTT. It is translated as CSARDLGLAGGLRTDTQYF.

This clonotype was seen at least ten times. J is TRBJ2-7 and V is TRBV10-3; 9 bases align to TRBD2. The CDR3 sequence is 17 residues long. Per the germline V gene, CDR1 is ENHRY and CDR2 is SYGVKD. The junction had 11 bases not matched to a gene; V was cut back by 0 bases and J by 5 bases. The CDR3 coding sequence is TGTGCCATCAGTGAGTCGTTAGGCGGGGGGGGCGAAGACGAGCAGTACTTC. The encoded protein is CAISESLGGGGEDEQYF.

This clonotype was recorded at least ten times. As DNA, the CDR3 is TGCAGCGTCGCGGGCCATCTTCACTACGAGCAGTACTTC. Protein sequence: CSVAGHLHYEQYF. This chain joins TRBV29-1 and TRBJ2-7; TRBD2 might be the D (5 bases). Deletions cut 6 bases from V and 3 bases from J, with 15 bases between. Germline V gene lookup returns CDR1 SQVTM and CDR2 ANQGSEA. CDR3 length: 13 residues.

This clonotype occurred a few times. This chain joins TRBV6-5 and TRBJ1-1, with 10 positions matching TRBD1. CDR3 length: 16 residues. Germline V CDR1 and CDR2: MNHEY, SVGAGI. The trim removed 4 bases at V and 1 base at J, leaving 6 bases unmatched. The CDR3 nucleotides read TGTGCCAGCAGTTCCGGGACAGGGGTCAGGAACACTGAAGCTTTCTTT. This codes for CASSSGTGVRNTEAFF.

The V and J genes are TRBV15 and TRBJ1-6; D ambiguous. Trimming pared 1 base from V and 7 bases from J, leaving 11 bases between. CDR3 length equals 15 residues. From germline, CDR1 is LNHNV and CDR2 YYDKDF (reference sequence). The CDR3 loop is CATSRGDVWNSPLHF. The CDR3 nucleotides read TGTGCCACCAGCAGAGGAGATGTATGGAATTCACCCCTCCACTTT.

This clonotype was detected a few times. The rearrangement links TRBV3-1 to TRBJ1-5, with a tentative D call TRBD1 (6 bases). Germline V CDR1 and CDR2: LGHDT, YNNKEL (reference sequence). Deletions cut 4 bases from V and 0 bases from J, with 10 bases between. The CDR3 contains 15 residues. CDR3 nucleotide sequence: TGTGCCAGCAGCCCTACAGGGATTAGCAATCAGCCCCAGCATTTT. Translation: CASSPTGISNQPQHF.

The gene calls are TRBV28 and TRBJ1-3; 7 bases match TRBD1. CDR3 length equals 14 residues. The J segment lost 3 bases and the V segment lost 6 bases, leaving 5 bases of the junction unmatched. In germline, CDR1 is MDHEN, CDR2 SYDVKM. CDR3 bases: TGTGCCAGCAGAGGGGGCATAAATGGAAACACCATATATTTT. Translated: CASRGGINGNTIYF.

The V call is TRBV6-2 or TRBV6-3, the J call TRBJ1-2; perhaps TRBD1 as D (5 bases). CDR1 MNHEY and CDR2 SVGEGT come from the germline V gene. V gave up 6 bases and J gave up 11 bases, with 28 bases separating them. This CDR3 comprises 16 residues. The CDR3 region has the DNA TGTGCCAGCAGCTCGGGGCGTGGTACATTCCAGGGCGGTTACACCTTC. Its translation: CASSSGRGTFQGGYTF.

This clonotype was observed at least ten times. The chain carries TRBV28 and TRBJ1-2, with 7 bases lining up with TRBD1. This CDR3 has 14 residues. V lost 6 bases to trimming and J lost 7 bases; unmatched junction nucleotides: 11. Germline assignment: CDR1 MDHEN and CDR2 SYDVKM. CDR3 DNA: TGTGCCAGCAGGAAACCTGGACAGGCATTTGGCTACACCTTC. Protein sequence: CASRKPGQAFGYTF.

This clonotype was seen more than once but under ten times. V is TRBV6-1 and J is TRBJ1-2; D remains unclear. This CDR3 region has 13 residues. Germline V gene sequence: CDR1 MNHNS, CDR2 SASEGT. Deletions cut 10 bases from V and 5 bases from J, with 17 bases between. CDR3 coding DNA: TGTGCCACCACCCAGGCGGTGGGTTATGGCTACACCTTC. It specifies CATTQAVGYGYTF.

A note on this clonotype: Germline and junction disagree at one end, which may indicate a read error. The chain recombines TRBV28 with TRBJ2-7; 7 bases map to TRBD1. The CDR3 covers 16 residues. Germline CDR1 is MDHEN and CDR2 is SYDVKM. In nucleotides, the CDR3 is TGTGCCAGCGGTTTATTTGGGACAGTGAGCTCCTACGAGCAGTACTTC. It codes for CASGLFGTVSSYEQYF.

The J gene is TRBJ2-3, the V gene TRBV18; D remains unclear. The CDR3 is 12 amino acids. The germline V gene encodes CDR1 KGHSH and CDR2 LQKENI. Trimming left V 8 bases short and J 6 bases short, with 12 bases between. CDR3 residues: CASTHGPDTQYF. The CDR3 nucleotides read TGTGCCAGCACGCACGGGCCGGATACGCAGTATTTT.

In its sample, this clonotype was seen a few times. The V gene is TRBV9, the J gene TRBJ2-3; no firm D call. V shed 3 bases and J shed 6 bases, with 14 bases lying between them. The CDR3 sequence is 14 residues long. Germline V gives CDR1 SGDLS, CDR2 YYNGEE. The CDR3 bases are TGTGCCAGCAGCGCCCGTCCGACGGAGGATACGCAGTATTTT. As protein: CASSARPTEDTQYF.

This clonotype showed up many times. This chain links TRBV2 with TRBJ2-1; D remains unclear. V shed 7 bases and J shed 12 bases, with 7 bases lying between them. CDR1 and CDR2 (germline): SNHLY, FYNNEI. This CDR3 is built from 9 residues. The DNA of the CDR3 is TGTGCCAGCACCGGAGTGCAGTTCTTC. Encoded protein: CASTGVQFF.

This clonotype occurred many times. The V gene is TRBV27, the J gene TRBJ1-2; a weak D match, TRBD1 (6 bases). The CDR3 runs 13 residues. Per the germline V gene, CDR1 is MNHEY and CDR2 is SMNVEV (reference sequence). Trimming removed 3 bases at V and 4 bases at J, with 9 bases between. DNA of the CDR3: TGTGCCAGCAGTTTCGGACAGTTCTATGGCTACACCTTC. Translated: CASSFGQFYGYTF.

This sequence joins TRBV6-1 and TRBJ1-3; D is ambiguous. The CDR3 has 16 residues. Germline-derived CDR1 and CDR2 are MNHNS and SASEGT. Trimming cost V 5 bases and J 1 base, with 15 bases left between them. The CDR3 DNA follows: TGTGCCAGCAGTCCCAATACGGTGATTTCTGGAAACACCATATATTTT. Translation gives CASSPNTVISGNTIYF.

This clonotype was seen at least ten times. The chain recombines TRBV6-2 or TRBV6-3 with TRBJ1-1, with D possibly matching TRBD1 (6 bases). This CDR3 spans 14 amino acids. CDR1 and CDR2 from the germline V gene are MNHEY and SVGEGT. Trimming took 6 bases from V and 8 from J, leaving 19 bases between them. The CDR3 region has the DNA TGTGCCAGCAGGCCAACAGGGCCGCCGAGGGAAGCTTTCTTT. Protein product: CASRPTGPPREAFF.

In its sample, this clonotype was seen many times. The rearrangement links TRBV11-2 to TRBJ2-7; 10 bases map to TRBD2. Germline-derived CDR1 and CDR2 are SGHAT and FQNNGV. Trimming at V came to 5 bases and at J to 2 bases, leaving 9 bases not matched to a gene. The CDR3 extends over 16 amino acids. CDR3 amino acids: CASSKGHGLAAYEQYF. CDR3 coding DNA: TGTGCCAGCAGCAAGGGGCACGGACTAGCGGCCTACGAGCAGTACTTC. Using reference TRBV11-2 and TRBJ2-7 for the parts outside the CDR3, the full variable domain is EAGVAQSPRYKIIEKRQSVAFWCNPISGHATLYWYQQILGQGPKLLIQFQNNGVVDDSQLPKDRFSAERLKGVDSTLKIQPAKLEDSAVYLCASSKGHGLAAYEQYFGPGTRLTVT.

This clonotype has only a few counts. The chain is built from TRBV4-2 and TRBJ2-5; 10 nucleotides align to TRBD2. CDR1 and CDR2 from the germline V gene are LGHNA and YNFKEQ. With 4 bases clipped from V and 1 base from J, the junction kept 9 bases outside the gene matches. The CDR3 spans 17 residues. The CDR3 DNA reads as TGTGCCAGCAGCCGAGCCGCGACTAGCGGGCTCCAAGAGACCCAGTACTTC. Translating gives CASSRAATSGLQETQYF.

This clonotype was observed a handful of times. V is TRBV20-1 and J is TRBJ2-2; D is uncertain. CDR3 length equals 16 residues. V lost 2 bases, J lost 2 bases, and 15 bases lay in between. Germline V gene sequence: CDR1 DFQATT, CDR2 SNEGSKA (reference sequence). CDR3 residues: CSARSAQTANTGELFF. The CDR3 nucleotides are TGCAGTGCTAGATCTGCCCAAACAGCAAACACCGGGGAGCTGTTTTTT.

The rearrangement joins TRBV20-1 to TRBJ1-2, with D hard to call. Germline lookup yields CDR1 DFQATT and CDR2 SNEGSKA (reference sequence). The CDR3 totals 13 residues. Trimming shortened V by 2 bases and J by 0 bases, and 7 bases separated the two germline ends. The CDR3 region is CSARIQSNYGYTF. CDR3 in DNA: TGCAGTGCTAGAATTCAGTCTAACTATGGCTACACCTTC.

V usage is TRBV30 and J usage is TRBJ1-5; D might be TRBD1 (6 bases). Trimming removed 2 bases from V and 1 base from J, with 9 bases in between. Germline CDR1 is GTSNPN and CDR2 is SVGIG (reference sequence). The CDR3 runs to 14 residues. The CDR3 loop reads CAWSIGGSNQPQHF. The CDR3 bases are TGTGCCTGGAGTATAGGGGGGAGCAATCAGCCCCAGCATTTT.